This T cell receptor beta chain was observed in a study of blood T cells in healthy people across ages. A sample-barcoded 5' primer and a J-beta primer mix were used in a second PCR of about 7 to 12 cycles. TCRdb reprocessed the 5' RACE reads with MiXCR, giving one entry per CDR3 protein. This table has 750,000 to 1,000,000 distinct CDR3 sequences, 25% to 30% appearing once. This clonotype was detected ten times or more. The J segment lost 8 bases and the V segment lost 2 bases, leaving 1 base of the junction unmatched. The CDR3 has 15 amino acids. The germline V gene has CDR1 MRHNA and CDR2 SNTAGT. These data were also filed under a second study, of T cells of mothers and their children. According to that study: When mothers and children were related, their normalized repertoire overlap, which was always slightly higher, did not differ significantly from that of unrelated pairs.

Sequenced sample: blood. The V call is TRBV6-4, the J call TRBJ2-1; 15 positions match TRBD2. This TCR was recovered from a woman in her thirties or forties in good health. The CDR3: CASSDGLAGGHEQFF. Here the CDR3 DNA reads TGTGCCAGCAGTGACGGACTAGCGGGGGGGCATGAGCAGTTCTTC.